A single sample gave rise to the 5 T cell receptor beta chains below, sequenced in a study of CD8+CD57+ T cells in acquired aplastic anemia. Both TCR beta VDJ combination and CDR3 sequence profiling were carried out. Genomic DNA was the template for this profiling. TCRdb re-called the reads with MiXCR, one entry per CDR3 protein. The table lists some 130,000 distinct CDR3 sequences, around two fifths of them singletons. Sequenced input: sorted CD4+, CD8+, or CD8+CD57+ T cells (not recorded which) from PBMCs. These receptors came from a human donor in good health, serving as a control.

This clonotype was recorded at least ten times. The genes are TRBV2 and TRBJ2-7; possible D gene TRBD1, 6 bases. CDR1 is SNHLY, CDR2 FYNNEI, per germline. Trimming removed 6 bases from V and 2 bases from J, with 17 bases in between. This CDR3 region has 15 residues. The CDR3 spells CASSADNTGTYEQYF. The CDR3 DNA reads TGTGCCAGCAGCGCAGATAACACAGGGACCTACGAGCAGTACTTC. Full variable domain (outside the CDR3, taken from reference TRBV2 and TRBJ2-7): EPEVTQTPSHQVTQMGQEVILRCVPISNHLYFYWYRQILGQKVEFLVSFYNNEISEKSEIFDDQFSVERPDGSNFTLKIRSTKLEDSAMYFCASSADNTGTYEQYFGPGTRLTVT.

The chain is built from TRBV24-1 and TRBJ1-1, with 8 nucleotides matching TRBD1. J lost 0 bases, V lost 8 bases, and 10 bases had no gene match. Germline V gene sequence: CDR1 KGHDR, CDR2 SFDVKD. The CDR3 contains 16 residues. The chain's CDR3 is CATTNRGEGLNTEAFF. The DNA for the CDR3 is TGTGCCACCACGAACAGGGGGGAGGGATTGAACACTGAAGCTTTCTTT.

This clonotype has ten or more counts. The V and J genes are TRBV6-5 and TRBJ1-2; D is unclear. V lost 2 bases to trimming and J lost 8 bases, with 6 bases between them. The CDR3 has 11 residues. Germline assignment: CDR1 MNHEY and CDR2 SVGAGI. CDR3: CASSYGSGYTF. The CDR3 DNA is TGTGCCAGCAGTTACGGCAGCGGCTACACCTTC.

Ten or more counts support this clonotype. This sequence joins TRBV24-1 and TRBJ1-2, with D perhaps TRBD1 (5 bases). This CDR3 region has 13 residues. Between the trimmed V and J ends, which lost 5 bases and 8 bases, there was a span of 14 bases. CDR1 and CDR2 (germline): KGHDR, SFDVKD. CDR3 loop: CATSVGAGGGYTF. In DNA form, the CDR3 reads TGTGCCACCAGTGTCGGGGCCGGGGGGGGCTACACCTTC.

In this sample, this clonotype turned up many times. This rearrangement joins TRBV9 to TRBJ1-2, with D unresolved. The ends were cut back, 1 base at V and 8 bases at J, with 12 bases in the middle. Germline assignment: CDR1 SGDLS and CDR2 YYNGEE. The CDR3 runs 13 residues. The CDR3 region is CASSVSGWEGYTF. Here the CDR3 DNA reads TGTGCCAGCAGCGTATCCGGATGGGAAGGCTACACCTTC.